This T cell receptor beta chain was profiled in a study of Graves' ophthalmopathy and Graves' hyperthyroidism. Every ophthalmopathy donor presented moderate-to-severe activity, CAS ≥3, NOSPECS ≥4 and duration under 3 months. With 5 bases clipped from V and 7 bases from J, the junction kept 3 bases outside the gene matches. This CDR3 is 13 amino acids long. RNA transcripts yielded amplified TCR beta CDR3 regions. A first-round RT-PCR used HTBI primers, followed by a second-round multiplex PCR. TCRdb reprocessed the multiplex PCR reads via MiXCR and lists one record per CDR3 protein. The sample includes about 640,000 distinct CDR3 sequences, roughly 39% of them seen just once.

This TCR was sampled from an adult man with Graves' ophthalmopathy. The sample comprised peripheral blood. The chain employs TRBV12-3 or TRBV12-4 and TRBJ2-2, with TRBD2 matching over 8 bases. The CDR3 here is CASSRAGGGELFF. CDR3 in DNA: TGTGCCAGCAGTCGGGCGGGAGGCGGGGAGCTGTTTTTT.